This T cell receptor beta chain was identified in a study of blood T cell repertoires in COVID-19. Study in general: In each case, the material was cDNA or gDNA derived from T cells, B-cell-depleted T cells, or PBMCs.

In the original workflow: Estimated nucleated cell counts came from reference gene primer amplification. TCRdb's table, derived via immunoSEQ multiplex PCR, lists solely in-frame clones and lacks some. Clonal size and the V and J genes are those of that table, whereas D and trimming came from the DNA. The sample yields roughly 280,000 clones, about 88% seen once. Donors of Cohort 3 who recovered were those that had two negative PCRs, clearance, or symptom resolution. The CDR3 has 16 residues. The ends were cut back, 3 bases at V and 4 bases at J, with 19 bases in the middle. The V gene's germline CDR1 is MDHEN and CDR2 SYDVKM.

The gene calls are TRBV28 and TRBJ2-7, with TRBD1 as a possible D gene (6 bases). What was sequenced was PBMCs or T cells enriched from blood (not recorded which). The origin of this receptor is a woman aged 45-60 years who had recovered from COVID-19. The CDR3 bases are TGTGCCAGCAGTTTTGGGGACACGAGGTTTCTATACGAGCAGTACTTC. Encoded protein: CASSFGDTRFLYEQYF.